A selection of T cell receptor beta chains follows, all from one sample in a study of CD8 T cells in Susac syndrome. TCRdb redid the calling of the immunoSEQ multiplex PCR reads with MiXCR, one entry per CDR3 protein. The sample shows under 550,000 distinct CDR3 sequences, about 85% of them seen only once. The sequencing sample was made of CD8+ T cells from PBMCs. The origin of the receptors is a human donor with multiple sclerosis. The CDR3 runs from the conserved cysteine through the conserved F or W. A D gene is named only where the DNA matches it firmly. Some rows mark clone size as missing; the rest say once, few, many or name a class of expanded clone.

clone_size	v_call	j_call	d_call	cdr3_nt	cdr3_aa
-	TRBV12-3/TRBV12-4	TRBJ1-1	-	TGTGCCAGCAGCTCCCCCTCGGGGGGCACTGAAGCTTTCTTT	CASSSPSGGTEAFF
once	TRBV30	TRBJ2-3	-	TGTGCCTGGAGTACCGTTTCTAGCACAGATACGCAGTATTTT	CAWSTVSSTDTQYF
-	TRBV10-3	TRBJ2-7	-	TGTGCCATCAGTGGTCTACCGGGACCGAGGTTCTACGAGCAGTACTTC	CAISGLPGPRFYEQYF
-	TRBV19	TRBJ2-4	TRBD1	TGTGCCAGTAGAGAGGGACAGTTGGCCAAAAACATTCAGTACTTC	CASREGQLAKNIQYF
-	TRBV5-4	TRBJ2-4	TRBD2	TGTGCCAGCAGCGGACTAGCGGGGGAAGACAAAAACATTCAGTACTTC	CASSGLAGEDKNIQYF
-	TRBV28	TRBJ2-1	-	TGTGCCAGCAGCCCGCGGGACCGGGACTCCCTAATACCCTCCTACAATGAGCAGTTCTTC	CASSPRDRDSLIPSYNEQFF
-	TRBV30	TRBJ2-2	TRBD2	TGTGCCTGGAGTCGGGGGGAGGACACCGGGGAGCTGTTTTTT	CAWSRGEDTGELFF
-	TRBV19	TRBJ1-5	TRBD1	TGTGCCAGTAGTCAGACAGGGACGAATAGCAATCAGCCCCAGCATTTT	CASSQTGTNSNQPQHF
-	TRBV21-1	TRBJ2-5	-	TGTGCCAGCAGGATACTACCCCGACCGGAACCACAAGAGACCCAGTACTTC	CASRILPRPEPQETQYF
-	TRBV5-1	TRBJ1-5	-	TGCGCCAGCAGCTTAGCCCCCGTGGGGCTAAGCAATCAGCCCCAGCATTTT	CASSLAPVGLSNQPQHF
-	TRBV29-1	TRBJ2-7	-	TGCAGCGTTGAAGATCCGGTCTACGAGCAGTACTTC	CSVEDPVYEQYF
-	TRBV6-5	TRBJ1-5	-	TGTGCCAGCAGTTACAGCAGGGACGCCAATCAGCCCCAGCATTTT	CASSYSRDANQPQHF
-	TRBV14	TRBJ2-7	-	TGTGCCAGCAGCCAAGATGGCTGGGGGATCTCCGAGCAGTACTTC	CASSQDGWGISEQYF
-	TRBV10-3	TRBJ2-4	-	TGTGCCATCAGTGAGTCGCAGGGTTTAGCCAAAAACATTCAGTACTTC	CAISESQGLAKNIQYF
-	TRBV9	TRBJ1-2	-	TGTGCCAGCAGCGACGCCCTGGGGGGGCGAGAATATGGCTACACCTTC	CASSDALGGREYGYTF